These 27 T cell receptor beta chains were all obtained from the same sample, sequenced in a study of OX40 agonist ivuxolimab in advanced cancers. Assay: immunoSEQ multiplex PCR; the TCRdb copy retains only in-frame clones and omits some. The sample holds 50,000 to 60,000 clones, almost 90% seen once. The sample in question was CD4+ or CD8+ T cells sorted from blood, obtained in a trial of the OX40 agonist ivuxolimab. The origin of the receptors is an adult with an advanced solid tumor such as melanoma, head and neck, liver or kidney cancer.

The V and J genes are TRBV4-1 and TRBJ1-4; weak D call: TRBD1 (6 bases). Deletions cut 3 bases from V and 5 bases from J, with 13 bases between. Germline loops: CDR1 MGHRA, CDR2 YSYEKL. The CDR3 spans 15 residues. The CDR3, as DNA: TGCGCCAGCAGCCACGGCGGGACACAGAATGAAAAACTGTTTTTT. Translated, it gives CASSHGGTQNEKLFF.

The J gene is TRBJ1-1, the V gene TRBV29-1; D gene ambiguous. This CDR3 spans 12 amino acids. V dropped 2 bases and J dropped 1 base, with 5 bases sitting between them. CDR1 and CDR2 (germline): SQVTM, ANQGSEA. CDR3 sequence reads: CSVEPTNTEAFF. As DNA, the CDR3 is TGCAGCGTTGAACCGACGAACACTGAAGCTTTCTTT.

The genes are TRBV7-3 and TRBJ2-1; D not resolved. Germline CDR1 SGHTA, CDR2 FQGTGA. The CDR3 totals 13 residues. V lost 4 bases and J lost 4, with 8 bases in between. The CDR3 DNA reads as TGTGCCAGCAGCTCGGGCGAGTACAATGAGCAGTTCTTC. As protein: CASSSGEYNEQFF.

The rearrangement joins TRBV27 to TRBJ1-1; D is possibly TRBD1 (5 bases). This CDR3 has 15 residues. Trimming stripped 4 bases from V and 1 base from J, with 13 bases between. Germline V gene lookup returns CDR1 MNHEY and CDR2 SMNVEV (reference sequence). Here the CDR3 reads CASSSLGLRNTEAFF. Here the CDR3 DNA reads TGTGCCAGCAGTTCCCTGGGACTGAGGAACACTGAAGCTTTCTTT.

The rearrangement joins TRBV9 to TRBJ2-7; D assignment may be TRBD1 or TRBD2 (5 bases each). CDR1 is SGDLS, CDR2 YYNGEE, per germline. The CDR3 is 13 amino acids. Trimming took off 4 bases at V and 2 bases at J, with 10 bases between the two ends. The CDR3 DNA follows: TGTGCCAGCAGCCGGGACGCTCCCTACGAGCAGTACTTC. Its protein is CASSRDAPYEQYF.

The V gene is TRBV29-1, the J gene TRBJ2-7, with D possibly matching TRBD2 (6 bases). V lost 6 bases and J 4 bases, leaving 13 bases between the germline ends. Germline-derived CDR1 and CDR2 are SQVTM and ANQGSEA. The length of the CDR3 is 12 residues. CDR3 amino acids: CSVGGTGYEQYF. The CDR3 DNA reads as TGCAGCGTAGGAGGGACGGGGTACGAGCAGTACTTC.

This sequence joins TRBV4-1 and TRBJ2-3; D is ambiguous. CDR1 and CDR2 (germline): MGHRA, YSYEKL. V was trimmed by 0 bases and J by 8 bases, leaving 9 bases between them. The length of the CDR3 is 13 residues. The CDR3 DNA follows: TGCGCCAGCAGCCAAGATAGGGCAGTTACGCAGTATTTT. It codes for CASSQDRAVTQYF.

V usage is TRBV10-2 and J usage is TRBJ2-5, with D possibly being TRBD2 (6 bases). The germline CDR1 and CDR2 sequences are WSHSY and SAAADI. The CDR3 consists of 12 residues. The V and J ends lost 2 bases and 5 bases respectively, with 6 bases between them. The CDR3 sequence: CASSEGGETQYF. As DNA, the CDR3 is TGCGCCAGCAGTGAGGGAGGGGAGACCCAGTACTTC.

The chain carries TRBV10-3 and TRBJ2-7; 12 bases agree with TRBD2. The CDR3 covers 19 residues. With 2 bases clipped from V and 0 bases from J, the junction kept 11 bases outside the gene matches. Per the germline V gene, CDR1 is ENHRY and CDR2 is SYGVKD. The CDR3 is CAISEPPGLAGSSSYEQYF. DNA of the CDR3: TGTGCCATCAGTGAGCCTCCGGGACTAGCGGGTTCCAGCTCCTACGAGCAGTACTTC.

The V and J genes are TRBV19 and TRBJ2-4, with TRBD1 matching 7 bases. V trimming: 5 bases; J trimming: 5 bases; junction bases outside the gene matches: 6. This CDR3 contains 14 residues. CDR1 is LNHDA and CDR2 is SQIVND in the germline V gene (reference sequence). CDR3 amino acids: CASSPGGVENIQYF. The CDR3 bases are TGTGCCAGTAGTCCAGGGGGAGTGGAAAACATTCAGTACTTC. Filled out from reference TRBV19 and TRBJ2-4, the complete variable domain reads DGGITQSPKYLFRKEGQNVTLSCEQNLNHDAMYWYRQDPGQGLRLIYYSQIVNDFQKGDIAEGYSVSREKKESFPLTVTSAQKNPTAFYLCASSPGGVENIQYFGAGTRLSVL.

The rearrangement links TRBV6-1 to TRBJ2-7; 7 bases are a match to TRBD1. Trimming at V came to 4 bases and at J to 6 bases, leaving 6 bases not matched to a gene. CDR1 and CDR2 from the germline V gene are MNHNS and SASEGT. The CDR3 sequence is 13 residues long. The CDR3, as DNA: TGTGCCAGCAGTGTAACGACAGGGTTCGAGCAGTACTTC. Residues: CASSVTTGFEQYF.

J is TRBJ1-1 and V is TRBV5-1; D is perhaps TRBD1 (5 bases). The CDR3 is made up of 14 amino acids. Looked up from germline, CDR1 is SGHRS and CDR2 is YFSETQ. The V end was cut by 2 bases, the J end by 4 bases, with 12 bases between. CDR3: CASSLQVARTEAFF. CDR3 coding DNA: TGCGCCAGCAGCTTACAGGTAGCGCGCACTGAAGCTTTCTTT.

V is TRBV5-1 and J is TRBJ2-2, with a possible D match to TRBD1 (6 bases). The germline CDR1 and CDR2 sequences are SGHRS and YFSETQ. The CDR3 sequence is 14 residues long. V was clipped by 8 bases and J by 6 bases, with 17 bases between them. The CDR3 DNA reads TGCGCCAGTCGGTGGACAGAATCTCCCGGGGAGCTGTTTTTT. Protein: CASRWTESPGELFF.

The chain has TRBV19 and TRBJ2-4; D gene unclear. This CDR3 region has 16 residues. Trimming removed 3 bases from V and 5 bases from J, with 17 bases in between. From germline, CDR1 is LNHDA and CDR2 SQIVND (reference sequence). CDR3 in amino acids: CASSILTRSRENIQYF. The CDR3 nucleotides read TGTGCCAGTAGTATTTTGACGAGGAGTCGGGAAAACATTCAGTACTTC.

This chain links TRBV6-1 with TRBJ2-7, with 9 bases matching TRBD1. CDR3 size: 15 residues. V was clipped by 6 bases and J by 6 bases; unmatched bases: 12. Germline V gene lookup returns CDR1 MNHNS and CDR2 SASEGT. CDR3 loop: CASSQVGQGNSEQYF. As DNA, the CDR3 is TGTGCCAGCAGCCAAGTGGGACAGGGTAATTCCGAGCAGTACTTC.

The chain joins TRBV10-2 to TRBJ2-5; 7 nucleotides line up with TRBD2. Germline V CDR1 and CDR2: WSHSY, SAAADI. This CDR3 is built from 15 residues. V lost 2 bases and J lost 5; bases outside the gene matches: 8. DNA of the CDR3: TGCGCCAGCAGTGAGCCCGGCGGGGGTAAGGAGACCCAGTACTTC. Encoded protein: CASSEPGGGKETQYF.

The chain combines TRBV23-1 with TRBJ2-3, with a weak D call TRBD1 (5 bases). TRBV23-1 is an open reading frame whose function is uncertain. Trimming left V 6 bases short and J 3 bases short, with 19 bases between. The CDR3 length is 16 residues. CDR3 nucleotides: TGCGCCAGCAGCCCCGTAAGCAGGGTATCGACAGATACGCAGTATTTT. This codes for CASSPVSRVSTDTQYF.

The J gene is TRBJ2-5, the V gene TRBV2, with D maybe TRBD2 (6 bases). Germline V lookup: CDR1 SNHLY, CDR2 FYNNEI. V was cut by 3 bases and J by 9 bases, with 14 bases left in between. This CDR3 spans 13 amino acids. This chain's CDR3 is CASSEEVGGSQYF. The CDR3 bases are TGTGCCAGCAGTGAGGAGGTAGGAGGGTCCCAGTACTTC. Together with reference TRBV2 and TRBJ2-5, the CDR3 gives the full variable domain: EPEVTQTPSHQVTQMGQEVILRCVPISNHLYFYWYRQILGQKVEFLVSFYNNEISEKSEIFDDQFSVERPDGSNFTLKIRSTKLEDSAMYFCASSEEVGGSQYFGPGTRLLVL.

The CDR3 nucleotides are TGTGCCAGCAGTTTAGGGACTAGCGGGAGTACAGAGACCCAGTACTTC. It encodes CASSLGTSGSTETQYF. J is TRBJ2-5 and V is TRBV27; 14 nucleotides line up with TRBD2. CDR1 and CDR2 (germline): MNHEY, SMNVEV (reference sequence). V shed 2 bases and J 4 bases; nucleotides not matched to a gene: 3. This CDR3 is built from 16 residues.

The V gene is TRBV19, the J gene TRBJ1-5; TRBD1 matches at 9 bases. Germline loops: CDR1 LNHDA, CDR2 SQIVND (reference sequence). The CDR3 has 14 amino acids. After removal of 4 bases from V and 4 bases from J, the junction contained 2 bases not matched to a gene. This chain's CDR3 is CASSTGQGNQPQHF. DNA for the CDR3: TGTGCCAGTAGTACGGGACAGGGTAATCAGCCCCAGCATTTT. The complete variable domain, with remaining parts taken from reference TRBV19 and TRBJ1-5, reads DGGITQSPKYLFRKEGQNVTLSCEQNLNHDAMYWYRQDPGQGLRLIYYSQIVNDFQKGDIAEGYSVSREKKESFPLTVTSAQKNPTAFYLCASSTGQGNQPQHFGDGTRLSIL.

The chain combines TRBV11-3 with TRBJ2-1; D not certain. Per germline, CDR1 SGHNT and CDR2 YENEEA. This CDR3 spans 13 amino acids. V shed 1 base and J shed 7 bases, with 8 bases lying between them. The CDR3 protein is CASSLATTNEQFF. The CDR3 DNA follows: TGTGCCAGCAGCTTAGCAACCACGAATGAGCAGTTCTTC.

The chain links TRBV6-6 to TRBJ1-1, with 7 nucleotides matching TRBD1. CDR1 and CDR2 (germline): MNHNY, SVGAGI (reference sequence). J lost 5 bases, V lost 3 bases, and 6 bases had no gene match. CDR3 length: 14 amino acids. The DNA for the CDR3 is TGTGCCAGCAGTTATGAGACAGGGAGGACTGAAGCTTTCTTT. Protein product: CASSYETGRTEAFF.

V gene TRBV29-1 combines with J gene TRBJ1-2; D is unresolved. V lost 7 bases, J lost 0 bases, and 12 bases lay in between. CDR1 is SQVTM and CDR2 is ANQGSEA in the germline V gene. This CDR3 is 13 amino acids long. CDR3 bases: TGCAGCGCATATCATCCTCCTAACTATGGCTACACCTTC. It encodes CSAYHPPNYGYTF.

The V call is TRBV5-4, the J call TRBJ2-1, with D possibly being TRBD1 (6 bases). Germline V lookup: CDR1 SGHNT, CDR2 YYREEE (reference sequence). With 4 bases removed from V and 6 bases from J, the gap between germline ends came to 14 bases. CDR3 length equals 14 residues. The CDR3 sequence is CASSLGGWVNEQFF. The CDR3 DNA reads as TGTGCCAGCAGCCTAGGGGGTTGGGTCAATGAGCAGTTCTTC.

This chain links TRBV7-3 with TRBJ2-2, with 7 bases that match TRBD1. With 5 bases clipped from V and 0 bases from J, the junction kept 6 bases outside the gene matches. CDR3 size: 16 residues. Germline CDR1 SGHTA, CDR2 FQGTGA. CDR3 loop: CASSGLQGANTGELFF. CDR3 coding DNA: TGTGCCAGCAGCGGTCTCCAGGGGGCGAACACCGGGGAGCTGTTTTTT.

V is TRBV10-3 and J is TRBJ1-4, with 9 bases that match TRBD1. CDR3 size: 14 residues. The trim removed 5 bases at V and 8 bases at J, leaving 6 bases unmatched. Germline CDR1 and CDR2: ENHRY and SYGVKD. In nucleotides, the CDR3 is TGTGCCATCAGTAGGGGACAGGGCGTCGAAAAACTGTTTTTT. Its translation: CAISRGQGVEKLFF.

The CDR3 loop reads CASSEVGVSNQPQHF. The DNA for the CDR3 is TGTGCCAGCAGTGAAGTGGGGGTTAGCAATCAGCCCCAGCATTTT. The V call is TRBV6-1, the J call TRBJ1-5, with a possible D match to TRBD1 (5 bases). The CDR3 consists of 15 residues. Germline V gene lookup returns CDR1 MNHNS and CDR2 SASEGT. V gave up 1 base and J gave up 0 bases, with 7 bases separating them.